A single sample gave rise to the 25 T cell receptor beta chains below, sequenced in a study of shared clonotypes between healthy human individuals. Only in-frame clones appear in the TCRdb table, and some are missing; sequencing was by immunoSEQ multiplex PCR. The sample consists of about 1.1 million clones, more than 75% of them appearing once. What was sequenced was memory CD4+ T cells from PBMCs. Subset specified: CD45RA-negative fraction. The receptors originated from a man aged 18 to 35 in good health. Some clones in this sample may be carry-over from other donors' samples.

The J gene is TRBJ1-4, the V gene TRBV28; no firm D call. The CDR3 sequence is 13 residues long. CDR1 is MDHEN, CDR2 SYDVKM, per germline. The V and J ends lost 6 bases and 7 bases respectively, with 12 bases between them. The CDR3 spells CASRPPAGEKLFF. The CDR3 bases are TGTGCCAGCAGACCCCCGGCGGGTGAAAAACTGTTTTTT. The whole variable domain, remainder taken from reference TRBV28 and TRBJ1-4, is DVKVTQSSRYLVKRTGEKVFLECVQDMDHENMFWYRQDPGLGLRLIYFSYDVKMKEKGDIPEGYSVSREKKERFSLILESASTNQTSMYLCASRPPAGEKLFFGSGTQLSVL.

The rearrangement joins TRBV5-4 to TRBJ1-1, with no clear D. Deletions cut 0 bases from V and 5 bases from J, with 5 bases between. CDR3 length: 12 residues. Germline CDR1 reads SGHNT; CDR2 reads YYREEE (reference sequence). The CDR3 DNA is TGTGCCAGCAGCTTGGGGCGGACTGAAGCTTTCTTT. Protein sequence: CASSLGRTEAFF.

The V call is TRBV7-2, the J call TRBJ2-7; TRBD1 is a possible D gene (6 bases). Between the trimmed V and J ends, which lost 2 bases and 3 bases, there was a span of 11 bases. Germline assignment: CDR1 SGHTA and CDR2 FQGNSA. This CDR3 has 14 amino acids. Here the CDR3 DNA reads TGTGCCAGCAGCTTATTACAGGGAGACTACGAGCAGTACTTC. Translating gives CASSLLQGDYEQYF.

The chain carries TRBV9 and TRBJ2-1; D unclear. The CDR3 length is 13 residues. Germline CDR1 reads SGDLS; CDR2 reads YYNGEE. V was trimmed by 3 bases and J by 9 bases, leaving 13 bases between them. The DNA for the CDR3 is TGTGCCAGCAGCGGTCGACCAGCCCTTGAGCAGTTCTTC. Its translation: CASSGRPALEQFF.

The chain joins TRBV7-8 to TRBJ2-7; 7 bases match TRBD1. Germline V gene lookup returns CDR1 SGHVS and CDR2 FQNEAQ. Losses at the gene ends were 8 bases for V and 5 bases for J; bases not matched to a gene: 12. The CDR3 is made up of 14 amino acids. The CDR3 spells CASRYSGTADEQYF. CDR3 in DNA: TGTGCCAGCCGCTACTCCGGGACAGCGGACGAGCAGTACTTC.

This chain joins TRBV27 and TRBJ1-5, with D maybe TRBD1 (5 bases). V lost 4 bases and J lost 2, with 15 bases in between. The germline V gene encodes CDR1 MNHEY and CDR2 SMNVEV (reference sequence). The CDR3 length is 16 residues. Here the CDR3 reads CASSSLSGGGNQPQHF. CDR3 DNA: TGTGCCAGCAGTTCTCTCAGTGGGGGAGGCAATCAGCCCCAGCATTTT.

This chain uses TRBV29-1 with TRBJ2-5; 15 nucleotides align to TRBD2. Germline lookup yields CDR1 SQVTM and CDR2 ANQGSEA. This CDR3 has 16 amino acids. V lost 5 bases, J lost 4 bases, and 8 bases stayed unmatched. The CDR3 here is CSVPAGGLAGGETQYF. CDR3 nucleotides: TGCAGCGTTCCCGCAGGGGGACTAGCGGGAGGAGAGACCCAGTACTTC.

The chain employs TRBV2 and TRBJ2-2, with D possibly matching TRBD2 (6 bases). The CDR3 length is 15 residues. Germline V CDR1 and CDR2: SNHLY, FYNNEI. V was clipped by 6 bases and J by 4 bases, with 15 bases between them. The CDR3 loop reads CASRAGTLGTGELFF. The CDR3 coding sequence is TGTGCCAGCAGGGCCGGGACTCTCGGCACCGGGGAGCTGTTTTTT. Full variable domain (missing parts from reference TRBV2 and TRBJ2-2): EPEVTQTPSHQVTQMGQEVILRCVPISNHLYFYWYRQILGQKVEFLVSFYNNEISEKSEIFDDQFSVERPDGSNFTLKIRSTKLEDSAMYFCASRAGTLGTGELFFGEGSRLTVL.

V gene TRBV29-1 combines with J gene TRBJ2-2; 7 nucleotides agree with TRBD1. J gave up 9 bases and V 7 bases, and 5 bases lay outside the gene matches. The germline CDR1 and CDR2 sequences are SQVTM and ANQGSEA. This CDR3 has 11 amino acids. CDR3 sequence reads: CSAQTGWELFF. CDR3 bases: TGCAGCGCCCAGACAGGGTGGGAGCTGTTTTTT.

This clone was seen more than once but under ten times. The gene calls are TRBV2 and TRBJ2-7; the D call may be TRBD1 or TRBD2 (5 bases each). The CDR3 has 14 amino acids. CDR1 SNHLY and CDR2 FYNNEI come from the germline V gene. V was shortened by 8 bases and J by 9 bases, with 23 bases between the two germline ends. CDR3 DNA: TGTGCCAGCGGGTTGACCAAGGGTGGGGGAGTGCAGTACTTC. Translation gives CASGLTKGGGVQYF.

DNA for the CDR3: TGTGCCAGCAGCTTGATCAGGGCGAACACTGAAGCTTTCTTT. This encodes CASSLIRANTEAFF. The V gene is TRBV7-2, the J gene TRBJ1-1, with D maybe TRBD1 (5 bases). The CDR3 runs 14 residues. The V end was cut by 3 bases, the J end by 1 base, with 9 bases between. Germline assignment: CDR1 SGHTA and CDR2 FQGNSA.

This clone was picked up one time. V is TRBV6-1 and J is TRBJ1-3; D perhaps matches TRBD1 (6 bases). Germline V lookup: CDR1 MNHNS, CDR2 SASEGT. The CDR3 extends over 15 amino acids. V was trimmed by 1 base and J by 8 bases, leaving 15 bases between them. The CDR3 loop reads CASSEERTASYTIYF. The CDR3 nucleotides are TGTGCCAGCAGTGAAGAGAGGACAGCCTCTTACACCATATATTTT.

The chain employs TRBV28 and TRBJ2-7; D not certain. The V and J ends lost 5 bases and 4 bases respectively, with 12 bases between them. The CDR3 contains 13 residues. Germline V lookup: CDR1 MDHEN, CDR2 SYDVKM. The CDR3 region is CASSLPAKYEQYF. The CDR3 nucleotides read TGTGCCAGCAGTCTACCGGCCAAGTACGAGCAGTACTTC.

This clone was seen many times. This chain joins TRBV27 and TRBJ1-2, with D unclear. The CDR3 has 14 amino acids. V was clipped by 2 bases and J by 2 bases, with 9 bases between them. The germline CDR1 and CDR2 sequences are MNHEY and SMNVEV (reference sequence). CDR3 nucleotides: TGTGCCAGCAGTTTAACGGGTAACAACTATGGCTACACCTTC. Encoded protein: CASSLTGNNYGYTF.

CDR3 sequence: CASSLPGSGSLPDTQYF. CDR3 bases: TGCGCCAGCAGCCTCCCGGGTAGCGGGAGTCTCCCCGATACGCAGTATTTT. The rearrangement links TRBV5-1 to TRBJ2-3, with 9 nucleotides matching TRBD2. V was clipped by 4 bases and J by 6 bases; unmatched bases: 15. The CDR3 consists of 17 residues. The germline CDR1 and CDR2 sequences are SGHRS and YFSETQ.

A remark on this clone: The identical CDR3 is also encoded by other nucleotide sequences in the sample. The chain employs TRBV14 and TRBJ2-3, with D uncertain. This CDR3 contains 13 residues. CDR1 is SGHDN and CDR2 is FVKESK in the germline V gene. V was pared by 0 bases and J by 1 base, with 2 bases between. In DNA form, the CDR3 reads TGTGCCAGCAGCCAAGAAGGCACAGATACGCAGTATTTT. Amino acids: CASSQEGTDTQYF.

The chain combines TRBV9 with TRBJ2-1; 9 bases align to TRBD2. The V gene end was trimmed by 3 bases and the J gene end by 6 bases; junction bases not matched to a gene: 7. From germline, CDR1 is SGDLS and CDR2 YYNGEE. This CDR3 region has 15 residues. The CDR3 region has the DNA TGTGCCAGCAGCGGTAATAGCGGGAGCTTCAATGAGCAGTTCTTC. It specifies CASSGNSGSFNEQFF.

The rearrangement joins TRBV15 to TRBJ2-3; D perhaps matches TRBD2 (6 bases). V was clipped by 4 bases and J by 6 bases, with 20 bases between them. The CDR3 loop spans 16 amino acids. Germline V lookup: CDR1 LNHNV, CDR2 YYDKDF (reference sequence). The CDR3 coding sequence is TGTGCCACCAGCAAAGGACTAATCGAAACCTGGGATACGCAGTATTTT. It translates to CATSKGLIETWDTQYF.

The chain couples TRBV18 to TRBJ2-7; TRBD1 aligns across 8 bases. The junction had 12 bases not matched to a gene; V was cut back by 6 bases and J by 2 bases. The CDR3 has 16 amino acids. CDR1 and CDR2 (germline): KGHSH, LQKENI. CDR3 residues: CASSPQTGVSTYEQYF. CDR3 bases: TGTGCCAGCTCCCCGCAGACAGGGGTTTCCACCTACGAGCAGTACTTC.

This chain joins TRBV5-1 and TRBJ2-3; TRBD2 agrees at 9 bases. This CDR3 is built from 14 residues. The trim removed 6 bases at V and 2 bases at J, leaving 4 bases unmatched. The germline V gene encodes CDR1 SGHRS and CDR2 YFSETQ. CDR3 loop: CASTVAGVTDTQYF. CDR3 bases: TGCGCCAGCACCGTAGCGGGAGTCACAGATACGCAGTATTTT.

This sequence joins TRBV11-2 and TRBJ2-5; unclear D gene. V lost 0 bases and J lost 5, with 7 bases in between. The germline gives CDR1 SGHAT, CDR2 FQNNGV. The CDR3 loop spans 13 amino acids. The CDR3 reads CASSLDPAETQYF. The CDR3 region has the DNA TGTGCCAGCAGCTTAGATCCGGCGGAGACCCAGTACTTC.

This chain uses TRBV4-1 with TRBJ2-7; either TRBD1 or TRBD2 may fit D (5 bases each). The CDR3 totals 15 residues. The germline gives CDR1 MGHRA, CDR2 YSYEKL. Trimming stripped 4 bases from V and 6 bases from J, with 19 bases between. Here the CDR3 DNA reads TGCGCCAGCAGCCCTTTTGCATTGGGACCTCTCGAGCAGTACTTC. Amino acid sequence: CASSPFALGPLEQYF.

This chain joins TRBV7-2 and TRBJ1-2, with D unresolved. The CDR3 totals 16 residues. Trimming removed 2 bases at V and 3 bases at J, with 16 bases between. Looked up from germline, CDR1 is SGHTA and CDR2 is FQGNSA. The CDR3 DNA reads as TGTGCCAGCAGCTTAATCGGCAGTCGGCTTTACTATGGCTACACCTTC. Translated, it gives CASSLIGSRLYYGYTF.

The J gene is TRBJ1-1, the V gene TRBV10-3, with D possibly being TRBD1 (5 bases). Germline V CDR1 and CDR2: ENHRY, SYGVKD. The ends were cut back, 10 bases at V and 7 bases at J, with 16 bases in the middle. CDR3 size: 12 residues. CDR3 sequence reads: CATGLEGREAFF. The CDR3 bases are TGTGCCACCGGACTCGAGGGACGTGAAGCTTTCTTT.

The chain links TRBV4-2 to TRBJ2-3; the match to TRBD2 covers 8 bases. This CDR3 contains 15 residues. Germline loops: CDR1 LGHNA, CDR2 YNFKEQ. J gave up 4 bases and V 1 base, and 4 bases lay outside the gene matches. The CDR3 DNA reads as TGTGCCAGCAGCCAAGGAACGGGAGGGGCAGATACGCAGTATTTT. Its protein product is CASSQGTGGADTQYF.